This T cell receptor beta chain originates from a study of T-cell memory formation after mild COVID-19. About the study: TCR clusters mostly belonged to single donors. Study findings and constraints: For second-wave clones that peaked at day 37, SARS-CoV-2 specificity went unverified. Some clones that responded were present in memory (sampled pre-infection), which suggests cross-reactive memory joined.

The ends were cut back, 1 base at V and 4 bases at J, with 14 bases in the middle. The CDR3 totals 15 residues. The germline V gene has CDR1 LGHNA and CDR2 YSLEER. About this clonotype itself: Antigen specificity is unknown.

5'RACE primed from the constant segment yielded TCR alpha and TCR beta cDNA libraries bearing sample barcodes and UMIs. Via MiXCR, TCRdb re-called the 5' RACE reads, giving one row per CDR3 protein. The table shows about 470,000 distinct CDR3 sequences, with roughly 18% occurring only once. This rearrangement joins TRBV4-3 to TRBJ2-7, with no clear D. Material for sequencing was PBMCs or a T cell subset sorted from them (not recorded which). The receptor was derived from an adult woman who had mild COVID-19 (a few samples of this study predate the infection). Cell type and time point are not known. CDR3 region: CASSQGVTDEYEQYF. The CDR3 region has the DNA TGCGCCAGCAGCCAAGGGGTTACGGACGAATACGAGCAGTACTTC.